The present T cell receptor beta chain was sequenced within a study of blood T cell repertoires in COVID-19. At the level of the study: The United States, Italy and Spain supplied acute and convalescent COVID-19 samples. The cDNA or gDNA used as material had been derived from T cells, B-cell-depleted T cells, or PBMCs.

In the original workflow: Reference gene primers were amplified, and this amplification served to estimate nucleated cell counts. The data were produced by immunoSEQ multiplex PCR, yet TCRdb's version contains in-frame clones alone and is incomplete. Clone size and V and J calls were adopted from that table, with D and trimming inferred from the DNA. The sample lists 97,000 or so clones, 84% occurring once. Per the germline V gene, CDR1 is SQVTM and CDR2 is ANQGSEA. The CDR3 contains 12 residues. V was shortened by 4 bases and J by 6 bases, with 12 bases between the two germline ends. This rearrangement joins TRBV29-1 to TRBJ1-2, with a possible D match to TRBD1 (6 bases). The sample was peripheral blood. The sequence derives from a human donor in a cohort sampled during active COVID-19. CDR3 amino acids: CSVGGGAHGYTF. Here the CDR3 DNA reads TGCAGCGTTGGTGGGGGCGCGCATGGCTACACCTTC.